This section outlines one T cell receptor (beta chain) sequence together with its context. The data derive from a study of blood T cell repertoires in COVID-19. In the study overall: Donors in the United States, Italy and Spain gave samples during acute or convalescent COVID-19. T cells, B-cell-depleted T cells, or PBMCs supplied cDNA or gDNA.

The CDR3 covers 14 residues. Germline-derived CDR1 and CDR2 are SGDLS and YYNGEE. Germline trimming cut 3 bases from V and 2 bases from J; bases unmatched to any gene: 2. Generated by immunoSEQ multiplex PCR, the TCRdb table keeps only in-frame clones and is missing some. This table has a few hundred thousand clones, about nine tenths appearing once. J is TRBJ1-3 and V is TRBV9; 7 nucleotides line up with TRBD1. Sequenced: peripheral blood. The TCR sequence derives from a woman in her forties or fifties who had recovered from COVID-19. The DNA of the CDR3 is TGTGCCAGCAGCGGAGGGGGCCCTGGAAACACCATATATTTT. Amino acids: CASSGGGPGNTIYF.